This T cell receptor (beta chain) was sequenced for a study of blood T cell repertoires in COVID-19. Study-level background: Researchers got acute and convalescent COVID-19 samples from the United States, Italy and Spain. The analysed material was cDNA or gDNA that came from T cells, B-cell-depleted T cells, or PBMCs.

Per the study methods: Estimation of nucleated cell counts relied on the amplification of reference gene primers. The repertoire was sequenced with immunoSEQ multiplex PCR; TCRdb's copy has only in-frame clones and lacks some. The V and J calls and the clone size are those of that table, but D and trimming were determined from the DNA. The profile shows 110,000 or so clones, around 90% of them singletons. The CDR3 runs 14 residues. CDR1 SGHAT and CDR2 FQNNGV come from the germline V gene. Trimming left V 3 bases short and J 4 bases short, with 12 bases between. This receptor was obtained from a human donor in a cohort sampled during active COVID-19. Sequencing used peripheral blood. This chain joins TRBV11-2 and TRBJ1-1; D uncertain. The chain's CDR3 is CASSFSASGTEAFF. For the CDR3, the DNA is TGTGCCAGCAGCTTCTCGGCCTCGGGCACTGAAGCTTTCTTT.